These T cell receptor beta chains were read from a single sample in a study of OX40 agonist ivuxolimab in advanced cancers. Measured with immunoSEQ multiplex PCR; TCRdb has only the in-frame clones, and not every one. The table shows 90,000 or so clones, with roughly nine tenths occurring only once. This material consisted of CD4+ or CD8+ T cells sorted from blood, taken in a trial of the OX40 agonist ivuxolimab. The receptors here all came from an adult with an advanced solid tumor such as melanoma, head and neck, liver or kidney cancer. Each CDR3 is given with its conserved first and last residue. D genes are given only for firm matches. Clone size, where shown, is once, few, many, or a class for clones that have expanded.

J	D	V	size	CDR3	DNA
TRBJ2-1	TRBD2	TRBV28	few	CASSLMVAGTSYNEQFF	TGTGCCAGCAGTTTAATGGTAGCGGGAACCTCCTACAATGAGCAGTTCTTC
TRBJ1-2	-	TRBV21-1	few	CASSHPRTGYGYTF	TGTGCCAGCAGCCACCCCCGGACAGGCTATGGCTACACCTTC
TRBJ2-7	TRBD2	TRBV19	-	CASSAMGLAGGLHEQYF	TGTGCCAGTAGTGCCATGGGTCTAGCGGGAGGTTTACACGAGCAGTACTTC
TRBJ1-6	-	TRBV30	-	CAWSVRLGNSPLHF	TGTGCCTGGAGTGTAAGGCTGGGCAATTCACCCCTCCACTTT
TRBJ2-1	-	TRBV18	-	CASSPNTGEQFF	TGTGCCAGCTCCCCTAACACGGGTGAGCAGTTCTTC
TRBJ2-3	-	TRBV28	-	CASKVGGSTDTQYF	TGTGCCAGCAAGGTAGGAGGTAGCACAGATACGCAGTATTTT
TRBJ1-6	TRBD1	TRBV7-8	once	CASSLRGRDSPLHF	TGTGCCAGCAGCCTCAGGGGGCGGGATTCACCCCTCCACTTT
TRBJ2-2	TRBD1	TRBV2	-	CASSTGVDTGELFF	TGTGCCAGCAGTACAGGGGTTGACACCGGGGAGCTGTTTTTT
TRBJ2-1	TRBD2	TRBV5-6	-	CASSSTRTRWSSSYNEQFF	TGTGCCAGCAGCTCGACTCGGACTAGGTGGTCAAGCTCCTACAATGAGCAGTTCTTC
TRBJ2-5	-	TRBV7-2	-	CASSLAGIDETQYF	TGTGCCAGCAGCTTGGCGGGAATCGACGAGACCCAGTACTTC
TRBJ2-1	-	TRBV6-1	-	CASSGDVGSHEQFF	TGTGCCAGCAGTGGCGACGTAGGCTCCCATGAGCAGTTCTTC
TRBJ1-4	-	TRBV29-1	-	CSVGGRAGEKLFF	TGCAGCGTTGGTGGCAGGGCGGGTGAAAAACTGTTTTTT
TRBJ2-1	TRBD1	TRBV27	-	CASSGPHRTGGGDEQFF	TGTGCCAGCAGTGGTCCCCACCGGACAGGGGGCGGCGATGAGCAGTTCTTC
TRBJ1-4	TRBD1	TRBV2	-	CASSATGGAGEKLFF	TGTGCCAGCAGTGCTACAGGGGGCGCGGGTGAAAAACTGTTTTTT
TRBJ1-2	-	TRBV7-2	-	CASSLGGTNYGYTF	TGTGCCAGCAGCTTAGGAGGGACTAACTATGGCTACACCTTC
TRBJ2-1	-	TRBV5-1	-	CASSSLRAQSLRQFF	TGCGCCAGCAGCTCCCTCCGGGCCCAATCCCTGAGGCAGTTCTTC
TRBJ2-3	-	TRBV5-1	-	CASSLSGTKSDTQYF	TGCGCCAGCAGCTTGTCGGGAACCAAATCAGATACGCAGTATTTT
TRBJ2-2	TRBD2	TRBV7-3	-	CASSWTSGNTGELFF	TGTGCCAGCAGCTGGACTAGCGGGAACACCGGGGAGCTGTTTTTT
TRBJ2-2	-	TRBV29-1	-	CSVPGLPTGELFF	TGCAGCGTTCCGGGACTTCCAACCGGGGAGCTGTTTTTT
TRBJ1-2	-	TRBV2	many	CAGRLIQSYGYTF	TGTGCCGGGCGGTTAATACAGAGCTATGGCTACACCTTC
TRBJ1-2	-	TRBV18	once	CASSPPDLDVRGYTF	TGTGCCAGCTCACCCCCTGATCTGGATGTGAGGGGCTACACCTTC
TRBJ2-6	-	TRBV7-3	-	CASSLSPGAGANVLTF	TGTGCCAGCAGCTTATCCCCAGGGGCTGGGGCCAACGTCCTGACTTTC
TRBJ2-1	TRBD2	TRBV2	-	CASSERGLGYNEQFF	TGTGCCAGCAGTGAAAGAGGACTAGGGTACAATGAGCAGTTCTTC
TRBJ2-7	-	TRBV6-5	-	CASRSQGVAYEQYF	TGTGCCAGCAGATCGCAGGGAGTCGCCTACGAGCAGTACTTC
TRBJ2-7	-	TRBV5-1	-	CASSLTVGSYEQYF	TGCGCCAGCAGCTTGACTGTCGGGTCCTACGAGCAGTACTTC
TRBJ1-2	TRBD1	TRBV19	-	CASSILGGQGVYGYTF	TGTGCCAGTAGTATTCTCGGAGGACAGGGCGTCTATGGCTACACCTTC
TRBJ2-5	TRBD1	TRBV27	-	CASSHGTAETQYF	TGTGCCAGCAGTCACGGGACAGCAGAGACCCAGTACTTC
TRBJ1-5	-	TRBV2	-	CASSGAGETINQPQHF	TGTGCCAGCAGTGGAGCCGGGGAAACAATTAATCAGCCCCAGCATTTT
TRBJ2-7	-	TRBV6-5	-	CASSSSSGSYEQYF	TGTGCCAGCAGCTCAAGTTCGGGCTCCTACGAGCAGTACTTC
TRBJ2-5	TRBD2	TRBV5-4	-	CASSLGTSGQETQYF	TGTGCCAGCAGCTTGGGGACTAGCGGACAAGAGACCCAGTACTTC
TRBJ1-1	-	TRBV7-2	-	CASSLGVGMNTEAFF	TGTGCCAGCAGCTTAGGAGTGGGAATGAACACTGAAGCTTTCTTT
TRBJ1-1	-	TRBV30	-	CAWSVSTEAFF	TGTGCCTGGAGTGTTAGCACTGAAGCTTTCTTT
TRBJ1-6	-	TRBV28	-	CASSSHRVGTLHF	TGTGCCAGCAGTTCACACAGGGTGGGGACCCTCCACTTT
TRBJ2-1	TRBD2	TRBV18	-	CASSPYIPRRLAVVEQFF	TGTGCCAGCTCACCTTACATTCCCCGGCGACTAGCGGTTGTTGAGCAGTTCTTC
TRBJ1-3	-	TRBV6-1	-	CASRRVDSGNTIYF	TGTGCCAGCAGAAGAGTAGACTCTGGAAACACCATATATTTT
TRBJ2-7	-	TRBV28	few	CASSFRQGWYEQYF	TGTGCCAGCAGTTTCCGGCAGGGGTGGTACGAGCAGTACTTC
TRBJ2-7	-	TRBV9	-	CASSVAPTGRDEQYF	TGTGCCAGCAGCGTAGCTCCGACAGGGAGGGACGAGCAGTACTTC
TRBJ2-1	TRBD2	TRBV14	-	CASSPSGPETKFF	TGTGCCAGCAGTCCTAGCGGGCCAGAAACAAAGTTCTTC
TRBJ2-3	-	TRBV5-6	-	CASKRTVSTDTQYF	TGTGCCAGCAAGAGGACAGTCAGCACAGATACGCAGTATTTT
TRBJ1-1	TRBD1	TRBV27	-	CASRLRMDRGTEAFF	TGTGCCAGCAGGCTAAGGATGGACAGGGGCACTGAAGCTTTCTTT
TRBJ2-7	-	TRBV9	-	CASSVAGSGIHF	TGTGCCAGCAGCGTAGCCGGGTCAGGGATCCACTTC
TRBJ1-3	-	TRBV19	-	CASRAGDTSGNTIYF	TGTGCCAGTAGAGCCGGGGACACCTCTGGAAACACCATATATTTT
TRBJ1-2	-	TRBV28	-	CASSLDTLYYGYTF	TGTGCCAGCAGTTTGGACACCCTCTACTATGGCTACACCTTC